This TCR beta chain was documented in a study of blood T cell repertoires in COVID-19. Assay used: immunoSEQ multiplex PCR; TCRdb lists only in-frame clones, some missing. The table shows under 50,000 clones, with 91% occurring only once. V trimming: 4 bases; J trimming: 7 bases; junction bases outside the gene matches: 6. The germline V gene has CDR1 SEHNR and CDR2 FQNEAQ (reference sequence). The CDR3 contains 14 residues. V is TRBV7-9 and J is TRBJ1-2, with 10 nucleotides matching TRBD1. The receptor's source is a man between 65 and 85 years old with active COVID-19. The sample comprised peripheral blood. The CDR3 nucleotides are TGTGCCAGCAGCTCCCCGGGGACAGGGGCTGGCTACACCTTC. Protein sequence: CASSSPGTGAGYTF.